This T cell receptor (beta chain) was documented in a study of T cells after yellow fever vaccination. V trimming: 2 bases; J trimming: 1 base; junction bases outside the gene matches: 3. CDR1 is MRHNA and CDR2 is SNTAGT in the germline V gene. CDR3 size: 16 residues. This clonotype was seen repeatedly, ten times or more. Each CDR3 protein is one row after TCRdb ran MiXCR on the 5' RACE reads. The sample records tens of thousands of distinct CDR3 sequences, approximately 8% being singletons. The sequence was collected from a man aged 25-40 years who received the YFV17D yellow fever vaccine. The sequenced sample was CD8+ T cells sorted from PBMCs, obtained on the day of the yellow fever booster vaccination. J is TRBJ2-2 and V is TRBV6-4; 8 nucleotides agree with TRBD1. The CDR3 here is CASSDTDRVNTGELFF. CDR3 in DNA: TGTGCCAGCAGTGACACGGACAGGGTGAACACCGGGGAGCTGTTTTTT.